These T cell receptor beta chains were read from a single sample in a study of blood T cells in healthy people across ages. TCRdb used MiXCR to reprocess the 5' RACE reads, holding one entry per CDR3 protein. Of about 780,000 distinct CDR3 sequences listed, more than 25% were seen once; the top ten hold 3%. These data are also associated with another study on T cells of mothers and their children.

The sequenced material came from blood. All receptors derive from a boy aged 10-17 years in good health. CDR3s include the opening cysteine and the closing phenylalanine or tryptophan. Each record gives: V gene, clone size, J gene, D gene, CDR3 DNA, CDR3 protein. A D gene is named only where the DNA matches it firmly. Size values are once, few and many counts, or a class for expanded clones, and some rows have none.

v_gene: TRBV5-1
abundance: few
j_gene: TRBJ1-1
d_gene: NA
CDR3nt: TGCGCCAGCAGGGCAACAGGGCATGTCAACACTGAAGCTTTCTTT
CDR3aa: CASRATGHVNTEAFF

v_gene: TRBV5-6
abundance: NA
j_gene: TRBJ2-1
d_gene: NA
CDR3nt: TGTGCCAGCAGCTTGGTGATTGGGTTCAGCTCCTACAATGAGCAGTTCTTC
CDR3aa: CASSLVIGFSSYNEQFF

v_gene: TRBV5-5
abundance: NA
j_gene: TRBJ2-2
d_gene: TRBD2
CDR3nt: TGTGCCGGCAGCTTGGGGGTAGCGGGGGGCGACACCGGGGAGCTGTTTTTT
CDR3aa: CAGSLGVAGGDTGELFF

v_gene: TRBV7-9
abundance: NA
j_gene: TRBJ2-1
d_gene: TRBD1
CDR3nt: TGTGCCAGCAGCCCCGGGACAGGGGCCAATGAGCAGTTCTTC
CDR3aa: CASSPGTGANEQFF

v_gene: TRBV10-2
abundance: NA
j_gene: TRBJ2-7
d_gene: NA
CDR3nt: TGCGCCAGCAGTGTAGCACCGACCCCCTACGAGCAGTACTTC
CDR3aa: CASSVAPTPYEQYF

v_gene: TRBV28
abundance: NA
j_gene: TRBJ2-7
d_gene: NA
CDR3nt: TGTGCCAGCAGTTTCCGTCCGGACATGAACGAGCAGTACTTC
CDR3aa: CASSFRPDMNEQYF

v_gene: TRBV12-3/TRBV12-4
abundance: NA
j_gene: TRBJ2-5
d_gene: TRBD1
CDR3nt: TGTGCCAGCAGTCCGTGGGGACAGGGATCCGGAGAGCAGTACTTC
CDR3aa: CASSPWGQGSGEQYF

v_gene: TRBV6-5
abundance: NA
j_gene: TRBJ2-3
d_gene: NA
CDR3nt: TGTGCCAGCTCCCGGGGGGCTAGCACAGATACGCAGTATTTT
CDR3aa: CASSRGASTDTQYF

v_gene: TRBV6-6
abundance: NA
j_gene: TRBJ1-2
d_gene: NA
CDR3nt: TGTGCCAGCAGTCATTTACAGGGTATCTATGGCTACACCTTC
CDR3aa: CASSHLQGIYGYTF

v_gene: TRBV10-1
abundance: few
j_gene: TRBJ1-1
d_gene: NA
CDR3nt: TGCGCCAGCAGTGAGAGTGGTGGCGGAGGCACTGAAGCTTTCTTT
CDR3aa: CASSESGGGGTEAFF

v_gene: TRBV29-1
abundance: NA
j_gene: TRBJ2-6
d_gene: TRBD1
CDR3nt: TGCAGCGCCAGGGGGCATGGGGCCAACGTCCTGACTTTC
CDR3aa: CSARGHGANVLTF

v_gene: TRBV7-2
abundance: NA
j_gene: TRBJ2-1
d_gene: TRBD1
CDR3nt: TGTGCCAGCAGCTTAGTAGGGACAGGGGGCGATGAGCAGTTCTTC
CDR3aa: CASSLVGTGGDEQFF

v_gene: TRBV5-6
abundance: few
j_gene: TRBJ1-4
d_gene: NA
CDR3nt: TGTGCCAGCAGCCACTGGACACGGAGGAGTGAAAAACTGTTTTTT
CDR3aa: CASSHWTRRSEKLFF

v_gene: TRBV4-1
abundance: NA
j_gene: TRBJ2-3
d_gene: TRBD2
CDR3nt: TGCGCCAGCACCCTGGGACTAGCGGGGGGCACAGATACGCAGTATTTT
CDR3aa: CASTLGLAGGTDTQYF

v_gene: TRBV12-3/TRBV12-4
abundance: NA
j_gene: TRBJ1-5
d_gene: NA
CDR3nt: TGTGCCAGCACCCGAGGAGGGCGAATAGGGCCCCAGCATTTT
CDR3aa: CASTRGGRIGPQHF

v_gene: TRBV25-1
abundance: NA
j_gene: TRBJ1-2
d_gene: NA
CDR3nt: TGTGCCAGCAGTGGGATCGGAACTCCTAACTATGGCTACACCTTC
CDR3aa: CASSGIGTPNYGYTF

v_gene: TRBV5-1
abundance: NA
j_gene: TRBJ2-1
d_gene: TRBD2
CDR3nt: TGCGCCAGCACCCAAAGCGGGGGGGCCTACAATGAGCAGTTCTTC
CDR3aa: CASTQSGGAYNEQFF

v_gene: TRBV20-1
abundance: NA
j_gene: TRBJ2-1
d_gene: NA
CDR3nt: TGCAGTGCTAGGGCGGGGTCCTACAATGAGCAGTTCTTC
CDR3aa: CSARAGSYNEQFF

v_gene: TRBV25-1
abundance: few
j_gene: TRBJ2-2
d_gene: TRBD2
CDR3nt: TGTGCCAGCGACGGGACTAGCGGGGGTGACGGGGAGCTGTTTTTT
CDR3aa: CASDGTSGGDGELFF

v_gene: TRBV27
abundance: NA
j_gene: TRBJ2-7
d_gene: NA
CDR3nt: TGTGCCAGCAGTCGAACCTACACCTCATCCACCTACGAGCAGTGCTTC
CDR3aa: CASSRTYTSSTYEQCF

v_gene: TRBV3-1
abundance: NA
j_gene: TRBJ1-2
d_gene: TRBD1
CDR3nt: TGTGCCAGCAGTCCCGGGACAGTTTTGGGATACACCTTC
CDR3aa: CASSPGTVLGYTF

v_gene: TRBV20-1
abundance: few
j_gene: TRBJ2-7
d_gene: NA
CDR3nt: TGCAGTGCTAGAGCAACGCAGGGCTACGAGCAGTACTTC
CDR3aa: CSARATQGYEQYF

v_gene: TRBV4-2
abundance: few
j_gene: TRBJ2-7
d_gene: TRBD2
CDR3nt: TGTGCCAGCAGCCAAGATACCAGCGGGGGCTACGAGCAGTACTTC
CDR3aa: CASSQDTSGGYEQYF

v_gene: TRBV27
abundance: NA
j_gene: TRBJ1-2
d_gene: NA
CDR3nt: TGTGCCAGCAGTTTAACCCCGGGCCCGCGCGATGGCTACACCTTC
CDR3aa: CASSLTPGPRDGYTF

v_gene: TRBV20-1
abundance: NA
j_gene: TRBJ1-2
d_gene: NA
CDR3nt: TGCAGTGCTAGAGAGGGCAGGGGATTTGACTACACCTTC
CDR3aa: CSAREGRGFDYTF

v_gene: TRBV12-3/TRBV12-4
abundance: few
j_gene: TRBJ1-1
d_gene: NA
CDR3nt: TGTGCCAGCAGTTTAGGCGAAACGACTGAAGCTTTCTTT
CDR3aa: CASSLGETTEAFF

v_gene: TRBV5-1
abundance: NA
j_gene: TRBJ1-2
d_gene: TRBD1
CDR3nt: TGCGCCAGCAGCCCACCGACAGGGGACTATGGCTACACCTTC
CDR3aa: CASSPPTGDYGYTF